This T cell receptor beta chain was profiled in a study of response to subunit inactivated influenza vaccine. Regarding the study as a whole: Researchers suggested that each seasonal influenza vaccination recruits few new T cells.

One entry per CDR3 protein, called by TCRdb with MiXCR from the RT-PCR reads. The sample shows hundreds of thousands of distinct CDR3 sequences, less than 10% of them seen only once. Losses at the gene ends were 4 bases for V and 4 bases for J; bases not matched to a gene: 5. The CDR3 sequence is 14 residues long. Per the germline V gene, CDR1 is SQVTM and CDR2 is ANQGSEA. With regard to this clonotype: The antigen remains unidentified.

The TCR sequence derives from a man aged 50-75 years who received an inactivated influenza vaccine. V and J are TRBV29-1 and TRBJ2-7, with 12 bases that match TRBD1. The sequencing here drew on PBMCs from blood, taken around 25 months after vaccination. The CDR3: CSVVKGQGAYEQYF. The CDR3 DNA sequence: TGCAGCGTTGTAAAGGGACAGGGGGCTTACGAGCAGTACTTC.